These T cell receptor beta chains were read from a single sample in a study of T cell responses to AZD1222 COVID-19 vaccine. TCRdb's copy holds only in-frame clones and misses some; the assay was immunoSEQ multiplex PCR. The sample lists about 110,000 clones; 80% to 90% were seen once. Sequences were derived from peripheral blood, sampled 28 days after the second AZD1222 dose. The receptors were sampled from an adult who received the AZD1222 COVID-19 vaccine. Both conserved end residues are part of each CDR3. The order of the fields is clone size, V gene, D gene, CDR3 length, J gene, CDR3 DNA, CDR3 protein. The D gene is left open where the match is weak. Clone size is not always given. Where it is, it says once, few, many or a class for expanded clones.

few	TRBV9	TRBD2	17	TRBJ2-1	TGTGCCAGCAGCGTAGTTGGCCTAGCGGGAGGATCCAATGAGCAGTTCTTC	CASSVVGLAGGSNEQFF
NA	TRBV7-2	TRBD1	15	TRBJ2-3	TGTGCCAGCAGCCCCCAGGGACAGGGGAGGGATACGCAGTATTTT	CASSPQGQGRDTQYF
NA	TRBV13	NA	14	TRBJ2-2	TGTGCCAGCAGATCCTTCATGAACACCGGGGAGCTGTTTTTT	CASRSFMNTGELFF
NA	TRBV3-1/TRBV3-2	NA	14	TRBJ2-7	TGTGCCAGCAGCCAAGACGGGGGCTCCTACGAGCAGTACTTC	CASSQDGGSYEQYF
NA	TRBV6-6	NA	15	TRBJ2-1	TGTGCCAGCAGTTACGTCGGTGGTTCTTACAATGAGCAGTTCTTC	CASSYVGGSYNEQFF
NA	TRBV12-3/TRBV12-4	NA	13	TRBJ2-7	TGTGCCAGCAGACCTAGCACCGCCTACGAGCAGTACTTC	CASRPSTAYEQYF
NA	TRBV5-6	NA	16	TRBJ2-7	TGTGCCAGCAGCTTGCCCCGGGGTCAGCTTTTCCACGAGCAGTACTTC	CASSLPRGQLFHEQYF
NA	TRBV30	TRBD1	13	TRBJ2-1	TGTGCCTGGGCAGGGGGTGCGAACTGGGAGCAGTTCTTC	CAWAGGANWEQFF
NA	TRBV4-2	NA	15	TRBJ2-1	TGTGCCAGCAGCCAAGCTAGTAACTCCAACAATGAGCAGTTCTTC	CASSQASNSNNEQFF
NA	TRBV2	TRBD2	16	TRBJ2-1	TGTGCCAGCAGTGAAGACAATAGCGGGAGCGGAGTTAGACAGTTCTTC	CASSEDNSGSGVRQFF
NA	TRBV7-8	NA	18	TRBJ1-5	TGTGCCAGCAGCTCCAAAGGGTGGGACTTGCCTAGCAATCAGCCCCAGCATTTT	CASSSKGWDLPSNQPQHF
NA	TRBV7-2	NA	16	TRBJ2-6	TGTGCCAGCAGCTTAGTTGGGATCTCTGGGGCCAACGTCCTGACTTTC	CASSLVGISGANVLTF
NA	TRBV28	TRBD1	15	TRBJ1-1	TGTGCCAGCAGTCCCCCGGGACAGATGAACACTGAAGCTTTCTTT	CASSPPGQMNTEAFF
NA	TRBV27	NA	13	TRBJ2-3	TGTGCCAGCAGTTTCGAGGGCACAGATACGCAGTATTTT	CASSFEGTDTQYF
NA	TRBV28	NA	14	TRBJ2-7	TGTGCCAGCAGTTTACACCAGGACAGTCCGGTGCAGTACTTC	CASSLHQDSPVQYF
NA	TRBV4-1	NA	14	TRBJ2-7	TGCGCCAGCAGGACGACTCCCGCCTCCTACGAGCAGTACTTC	CASRTTPASYEQYF
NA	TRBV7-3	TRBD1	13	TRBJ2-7	TGTGCCAGCAGACAGACCGGGACAGGGTTAATTACTTTC	CASRQTGTGLITF
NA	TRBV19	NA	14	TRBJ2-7	TGTGCCAGTAGTATAGGCAGTCCTTCCTACGAGCAGTACTTC	CASSIGSPSYEQYF
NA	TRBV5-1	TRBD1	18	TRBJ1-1	TGCGCCAGCAGCTTATGGGAACAGGGGGCAACGGTGAACACTGAAGCTTTCTTT	CASSLWEQGATVNTEAFF
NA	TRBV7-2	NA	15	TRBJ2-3	TGTGCCAGCAGGCAGGGCAGGGAAAGTCAAGCTACGCAGTATTTT	CASRQGRESQATQYF
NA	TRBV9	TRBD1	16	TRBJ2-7	TGTGCCAGCAGCGTAGGGTGGGACAGGGGGCTCTACGAGCAGTACTTC	CASSVGWDRGLYEQYF
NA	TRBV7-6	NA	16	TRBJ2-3	TGTGCCAGCAGCTTAGGAGGCGGGATAGTCACAGATACGCAGTATTTT	CASSLGGGIVTDTQYF
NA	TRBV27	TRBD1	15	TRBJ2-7	TGTGCCAGCAGTTCGACCGGGACAGGGGGCTTCGAGCAGTACTTC	CASSSTGTGGFEQYF
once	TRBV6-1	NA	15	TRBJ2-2	TGTGCCAGCAGTGAAGGGGTCGCGTGGACCGGGGAGCTGTTTTTT	CASSEGVAWTGELFF
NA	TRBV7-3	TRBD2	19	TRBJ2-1	TGTGCCAGCAGCTTAACGGGGTCTAGCGGGGCCTCCTCCTACAATGAGCAGTTCTTC	CASSLTGSSGASSYNEQFF
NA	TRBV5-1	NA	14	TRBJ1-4	TGCGCCAGCAGCTTGATAGGGGGTTGGGAAAAACTGTTTTTT	CASSLIGGWEKLFF
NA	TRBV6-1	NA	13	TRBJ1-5	TGTGCCAGCAGTGAAGGTCCTGGCGGAACCCAGCATTTT	CASSEGPGGTQHF
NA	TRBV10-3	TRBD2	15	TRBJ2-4	TGTGCCATCAGTGAGGCGGGAGGGGCCAAAAACATTCAGTACTTC	CAISEAGGAKNIQYF
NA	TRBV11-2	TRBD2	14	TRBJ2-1	TGTGCCAGCAGCTTAGATCGGGAGGGTCGTGAGCAGTTCTTC	CASSLDREGREQFF
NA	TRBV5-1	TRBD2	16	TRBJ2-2	TGCGCCAGCAGCTTGGGAAGCGGGACGAACACCGGGGAGCTGTTTTTT	CASSLGSGTNTGELFF
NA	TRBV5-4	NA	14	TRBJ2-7	TGTGCCAGCAGCTTGGGACAGGATTTGAACGAGCAGTACTTC	CASSLGQDLNEQYF
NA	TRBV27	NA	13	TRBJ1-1	TGTGCCAGCAGGAGGCAGGGGAACACTGAAGCTTTCTTT	CASRRQGNTEAFF
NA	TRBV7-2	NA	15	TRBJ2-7	TGTGCCAGCAGCTTAGCACCCAGAACAGGGAGTGAGCAGTACTTC	CASSLAPRTGSEQYF
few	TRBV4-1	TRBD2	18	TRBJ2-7	TGCGCCAGCAGCCAAGGGGGACTAGCGGGAGGCAGCTCCTACGAGCAGTACTTC	CASSQGGLAGGSSYEQYF
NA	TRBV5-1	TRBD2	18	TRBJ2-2	TGCGCCAGCAGCTTCGGGACTAGCGGCGGACCGAACACCGGGGAGCTGTTTTTT	CASSFGTSGGPNTGELFF
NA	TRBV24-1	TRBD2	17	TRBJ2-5	TGTGCCACCAGTGCCAGGACTAGCGGGAGGACCCAAGAGACCCAGTACTTC	CATSARTSGRTQETQYF
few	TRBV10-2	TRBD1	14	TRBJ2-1	TGCGCCAGCAGGGGGGGACAGGGAAACAATGAGCAGTTCTTC	CASRGGQGNNEQFF
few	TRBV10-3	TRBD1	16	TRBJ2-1	TGTGCCATCAGTGAGTCGGGACAGGGGGCCTACAATGAGCAGTTCTTC	CAISESGQGAYNEQFF
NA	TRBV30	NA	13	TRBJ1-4	TGTGCCTGGAGTGACGGGGGGAATGAAAAACTGTTTTTT	CAWSDGGNEKLFF
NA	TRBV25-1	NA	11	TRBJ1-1	TGTGCCAGCAGTGACCTCTTTGAAGCTTTCTTT	CASSDLFEAFF
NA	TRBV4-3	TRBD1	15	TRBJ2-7	TGCGCCAGCAGCCAATTAGCCGGGGACAGTTACGAGCAGTACTTC	CASSQLAGDSYEQYF
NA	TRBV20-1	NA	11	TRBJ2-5	TGCAGTGTCAGGGACCGAGAGACCCAGTACTTC	CSVRDRETQYF
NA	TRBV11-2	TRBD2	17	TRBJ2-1	TGTGCCAGCAGTGGACCGGGACTAGCGGGAGGTGAGGGGGGGCAGTTCTTC	CASSGPGLAGGEGGQFF
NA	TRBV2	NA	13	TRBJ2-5	TGTGCCAGCAAGGGGGGATCCCAAGAGACCCAGTACTTC	CASKGGSQETQYF
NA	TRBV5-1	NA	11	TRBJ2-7	TGCGCCAGCAGCTCCCAAGAGGGGCAGTACTTC	CASSSQEGQYF
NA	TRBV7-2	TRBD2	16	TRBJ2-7	TGTGCCAGCAGTTTCGGACTAGCGGGAGGGACCTACGAGCAGTACTTC	CASSFGLAGGTYEQYF
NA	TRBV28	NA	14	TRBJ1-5	TGTGCCAGCACCCTCATAGGGGTCGGTCAGCCCCAGCATTTT	CASTLIGVGQPQHF
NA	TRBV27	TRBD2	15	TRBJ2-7	TGTGCCAGCAGTCTAGCGGGAGATCCCTCTAACGAGCAGTACTTC	CASSLAGDPSNEQYF
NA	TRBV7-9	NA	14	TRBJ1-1	TGTGCCAGCAGCCCTTCACCCCCAAACACTGAAGCTTTCTTT	CASSPSPPNTEAFF
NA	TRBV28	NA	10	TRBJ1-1	TGTGCCAGCTTTCTTCGTGAAGCTTTCTTT	CASFLREAFF
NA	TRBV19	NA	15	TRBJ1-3	TGTGCCAGTAAAGGGTGGATGGGCGATGGAAACACCATATATTTT	CASKGWMGDGNTIYF
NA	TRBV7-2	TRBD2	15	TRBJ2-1	TGTGCCAGCAGCTTAAGTCTAGCGGGAGGATATGAGCAGTTCTTC	CASSLSLAGGYEQFF
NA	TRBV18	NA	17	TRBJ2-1	TGTGCCAGCTCACCACCGAACGGGGGCGGGCCCTACAATGAGCAGTTCTTC	CASSPPNGGGPYNEQFF
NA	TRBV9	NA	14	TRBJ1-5	TGTGCCAGCAGCCCCGGGGGGGGCATTCAGCCCCAGCATTTT	CASSPGGGIQPQHF
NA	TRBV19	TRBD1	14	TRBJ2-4	TGTGCCAGTAGTGCACAGGGGGCAGGGAACATTCAGTACTTC	CASSAQGAGNIQYF